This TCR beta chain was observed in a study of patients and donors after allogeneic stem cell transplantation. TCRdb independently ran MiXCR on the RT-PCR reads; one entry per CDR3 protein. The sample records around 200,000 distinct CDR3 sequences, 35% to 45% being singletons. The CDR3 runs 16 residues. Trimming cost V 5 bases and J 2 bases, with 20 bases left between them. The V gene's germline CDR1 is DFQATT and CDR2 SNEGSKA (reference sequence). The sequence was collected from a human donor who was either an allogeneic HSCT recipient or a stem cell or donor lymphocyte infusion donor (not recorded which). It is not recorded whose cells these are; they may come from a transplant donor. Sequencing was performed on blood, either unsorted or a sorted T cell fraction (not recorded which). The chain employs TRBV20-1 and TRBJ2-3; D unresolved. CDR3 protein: CSASTAAGFFTDTQYF. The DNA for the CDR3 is TGCAGTGCTTCAACGGCGGCAGGATTCTTCACAGATACGCAGTATTTT.